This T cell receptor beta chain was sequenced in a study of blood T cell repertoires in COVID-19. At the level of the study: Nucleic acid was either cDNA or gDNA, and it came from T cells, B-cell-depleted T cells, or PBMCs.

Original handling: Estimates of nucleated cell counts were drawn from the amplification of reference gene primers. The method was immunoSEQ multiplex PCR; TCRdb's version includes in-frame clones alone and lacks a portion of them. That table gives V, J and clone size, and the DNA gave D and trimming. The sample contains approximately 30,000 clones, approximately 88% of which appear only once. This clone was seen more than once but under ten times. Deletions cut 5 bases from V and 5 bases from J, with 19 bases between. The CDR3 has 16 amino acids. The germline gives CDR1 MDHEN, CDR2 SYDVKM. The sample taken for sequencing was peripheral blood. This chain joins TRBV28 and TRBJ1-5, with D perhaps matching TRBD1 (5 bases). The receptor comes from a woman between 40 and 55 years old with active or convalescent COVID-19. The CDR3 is CASSRAGGRGDQPQHF. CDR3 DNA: TGTGCCAGCAGTCGCGCTGGGGGGAGGGGAGATCAGCCCCAGCATTTT.